Detailed here is one T cell receptor (beta chain). This record belongs to a study of blood T cell repertoires in COVID-19. Sequencing was performed with immunoSEQ multiplex PCR; in TCRdb, only in-frame clones are kept and a portion is missing. The sample carries approximately 150,000 clones, less than 90% recorded once. The CDR3 is made up of 15 amino acids. CDR1 is KGHDR and CDR2 is SFDVKD in the germline V gene. The V segment lost 3 bases and the J segment 5 bases; nucleotides outside the gene matches: 9. Sample: peripheral blood. The TCR comes from a man aged 25 to 40 with COVID-19, enrolled during active disease. The chain carries TRBV24-1 and TRBJ2-7; TRBD1 agrees at 7 bases. CDR3 nucleotides: TGTGCCACCAGTGATCCCGGAGAGGGGGCAGACGAGCAGTACTTC. This translates into CATSDPGEGADEQYF.